This TCR beta chain was identified during a study of T cells in Graves' hyperthyroidism and ophthalmopathy. It was RNA transcripts that yielded the amplified TCR beta CDR3 regions. The HTBI primer set was used in a first-round RT-PCR of the TCR CDR3. TCRdb ran MiXCR on the multiplex PCR reads and lists one entry per CDR3 protein. The sample has about 340,000 distinct CDR3 sequences; roughly 18% are singletons. This clonotype has just a few counts. The antigen is unknown. The junction does not match germline at one end; this may be a read error. From germline, CDR1 is SQVTM and CDR2 ANQGSEA. The CDR3 is made up of 12 amino acids. Notes on the study in general: Among clonotypes expanded in thyroid above 0.001, most were also found in blood.

The clonotype originates from a woman between 50 and 59 years old with Graves' hyperthyroidism. Source material: blood. This chain connects TRBV29-1 to TRBJ1-4, with TRBD1 as a possible D gene (5 bases). This CDR3 is CSVRGTSEKLFF. CDR3 sequence (DNA): TGCAGCGTGCGGGGGACTAGTGAAAAACTGTTTTTT.